This T cell receptor beta chain was obtained from a study of OX40 agonist ivuxolimab in advanced cancers. Study context: Patients in dose escalation had liver, melanoma, kidney or head and neck cancers. Among those treated, three patients had partial responses, one with hepatocellular carcinoma and two with cutaneous melanoma. Study conclusions and caveats: Averaging showed that CD8+ T cells had more expanded clones than CD4+ did. Partly responding patients at 0.1-3.0 mg/kg showed some of the smallest clonal expansion.

For this clone: No antigen is known for it.

Data came from immunoSEQ multiplex PCR; TCRdb stores just in-frame clones and leaves some out. The table records 87,000 or so clones, just under 90% of them present only once. Source: CD4+ or CD8+ T cells sorted from blood, taken in a trial of the OX40 agonist ivuxolimab. The sequence was obtained from an adult with an advanced solid tumor such as melanoma, head and neck, liver or kidney cancer.

CDR3 in DNA: TGTGCCAGCAGCTTGGATCGACAGGGGATGGAGACCACTGAAGCTTTCTTT. Its protein is CASSLDRQGMETTEAFF. The rearrangement joins TRBV5-8 to TRBJ1-1, with 8 positions matching TRBD1. The CDR3 spans 17 residues. The J segment lost 4 bases and the V segment lost 0 bases, leaving 11 bases of the junction unmatched. From germline, CDR1 is SGHTS and CDR2 YDEGEE.